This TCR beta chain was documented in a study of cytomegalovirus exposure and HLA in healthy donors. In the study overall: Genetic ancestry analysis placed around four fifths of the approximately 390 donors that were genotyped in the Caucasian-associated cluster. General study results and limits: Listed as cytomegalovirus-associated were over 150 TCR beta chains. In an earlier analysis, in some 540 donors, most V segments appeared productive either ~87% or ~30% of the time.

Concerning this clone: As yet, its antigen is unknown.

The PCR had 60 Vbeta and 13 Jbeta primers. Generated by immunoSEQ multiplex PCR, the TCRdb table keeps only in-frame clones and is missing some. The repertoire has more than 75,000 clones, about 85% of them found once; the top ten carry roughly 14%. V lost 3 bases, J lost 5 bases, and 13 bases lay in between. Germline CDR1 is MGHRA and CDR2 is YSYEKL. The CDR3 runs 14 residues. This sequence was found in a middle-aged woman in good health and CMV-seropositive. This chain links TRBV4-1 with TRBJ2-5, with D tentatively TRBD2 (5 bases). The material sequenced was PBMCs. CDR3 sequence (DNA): TGCGCCAGCAGCCAGGCGGAGGTGAGCGAGACCCAGTACTTC. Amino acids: CASSQAEVSETQYF.